The clone carrying this T cell receptor (beta chain) was found once. The antigen is undetermined. The source of the sample is a study of cytomegalovirus exposure and HLA in healthy donors. Findings and limits, study-wide: According to the study, roughly 160 TCR beta chains were cytomegalovirus-associated.

Both 60 Vbeta primers and 13 Jbeta primers went into the PCR. TCRdb's table, derived via immunoSEQ multiplex PCR, lists solely in-frame clones and lacks some. The table lists about 110,000 clones, under 85% of them singletons. After removal of 0 bases from V and 4 bases from J, the junction contained 3 bases not matched to a gene. Germline assignment: CDR1 PRHDT and CDR2 FYEKMQ (reference sequence). The length of the CDR3 is 15 residues. This receptor was obtained from a man aged 30 to 39 in good health and CMV-seropositive. Sequencing was carried out using PBMCs. The gene calls are TRBV13 and TRBJ2-7, with 10 nucleotides matching TRBD1. The CDR3 sequence is CASSLGGTGVYEQYF. The CDR3 DNA reads as TGTGCCAGCAGCTTAGGCGGGACAGGGGTTTACGAGCAGTACTTC.